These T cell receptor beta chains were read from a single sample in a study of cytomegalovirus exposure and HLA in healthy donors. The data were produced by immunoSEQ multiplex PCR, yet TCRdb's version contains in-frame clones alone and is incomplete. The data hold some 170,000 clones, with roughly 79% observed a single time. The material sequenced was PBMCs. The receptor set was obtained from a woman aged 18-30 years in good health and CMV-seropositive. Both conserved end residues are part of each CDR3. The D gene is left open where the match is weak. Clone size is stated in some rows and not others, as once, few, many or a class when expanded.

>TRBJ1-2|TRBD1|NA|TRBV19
TGTGCCAGTAGTATAACAGGGGAGGCGGAAGGCTACACCTTC
CASSITGEAEGYTF
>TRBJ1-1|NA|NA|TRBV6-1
TGTGCCAGCAGAGACCTCGGGGGGAACACTGAAGCTTTCTTT
CASRDLGGNTEAFF
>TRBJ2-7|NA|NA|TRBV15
TGTGCCACCAGCAGAGATCAGGCCTCCTACGAGCAGTACTTC
CATSRDQASYEQYF
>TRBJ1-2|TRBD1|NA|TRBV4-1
TGCGCCAGCTCGATCCCGGGGTTGGGACAGAAACTGAGTGGCTACACCTTC
CASSIPGLGQKLSGYTF
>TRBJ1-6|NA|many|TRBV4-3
TGCGCCAGCAGCCAAGATTCGGAGGGCCGGCGACCCCTCCACTTT
CASSQDSEGRRPLHF
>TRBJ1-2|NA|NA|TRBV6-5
TGTGCCAGCAGCCGGCGGGATTTTAGGGACTATGGCTACACCTTC
CASSRRDFRDYGYTF
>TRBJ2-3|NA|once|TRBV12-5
TGTGCTAGCGCACAGGGTATCGACACAGATACGCAGTATTTT
CASAQGIDTDTQYF
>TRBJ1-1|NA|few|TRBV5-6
TGTGCCAGCAGCACAGGAATGAACACTGAAGCTTTCTTT
CASSTGMNTEAFF
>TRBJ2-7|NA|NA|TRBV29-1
TGCAGCGTTTATGGGCAGGTCACCTCCTACGAGCAGTACTTC
CSVYGQVTSYEQYF
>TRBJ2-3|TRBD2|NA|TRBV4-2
TGTGCCAGCAGGACTAGCTCGGATACGCAGTATTTT
CASRTSSDTQYF
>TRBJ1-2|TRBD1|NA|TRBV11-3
TGTGCCAGCAGCTTAGGACAGGGGTGGGGCTACACCTTC
CASSLGQGWGYTF
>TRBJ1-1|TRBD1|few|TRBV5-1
TGCGCCAGCAGCTGGACAGGGGAAAACACTGAAGCTTTCTTT
CASSWTGENTEAFF
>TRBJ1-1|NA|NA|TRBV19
TGTGCCAGTAGTATTTGGCCGAACACTGAAGCTTTCTTT
CASSIWPNTEAFF
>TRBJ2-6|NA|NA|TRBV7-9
TGTGCCAGCAGCGCTACGACTGGGGCCAACGTCCTGACTTTC
CASSATTGANVLTF